The present T cell receptor beta chain was sequenced within a study of blood T cell repertoires in COVID-19. Study-wide context: Samples taken during acute and convalescent COVID-19 were collected in the United States, Italy and Spain. T cells, B-cell-depleted T cells, or PBMCs supplied cDNA or gDNA.

This CDR3 region has 14 residues. With 6 bases removed from V and 0 bases from J, the gap between germline ends came to 6 bases. Germline assignment: CDR1 MRHNA and CDR2 SNTAGT. Original methodology: Using reference gene primer amplification, nucleated cell counts were estimated. The table came from immunoSEQ multiplex PCR; TCRdb's copy has only in-frame clones and leaves some out. V, J and clone size derive from that table, while D and trimming were established from the DNA sequence. The sample includes about 210,000 clones, around 81% of them seen just once. The chain links TRBV6-4 to TRBJ2-6, with D unresolved. This TCR was sampled from a human donor in a cohort sampled during active COVID-19. The sequencing input was peripheral blood. The CDR3 region is CASRTDSGANVLTF. DNA of the CDR3: TGTGCCAGCAGAACAGACTCTGGGGCCAACGTCCTGACTTTC.